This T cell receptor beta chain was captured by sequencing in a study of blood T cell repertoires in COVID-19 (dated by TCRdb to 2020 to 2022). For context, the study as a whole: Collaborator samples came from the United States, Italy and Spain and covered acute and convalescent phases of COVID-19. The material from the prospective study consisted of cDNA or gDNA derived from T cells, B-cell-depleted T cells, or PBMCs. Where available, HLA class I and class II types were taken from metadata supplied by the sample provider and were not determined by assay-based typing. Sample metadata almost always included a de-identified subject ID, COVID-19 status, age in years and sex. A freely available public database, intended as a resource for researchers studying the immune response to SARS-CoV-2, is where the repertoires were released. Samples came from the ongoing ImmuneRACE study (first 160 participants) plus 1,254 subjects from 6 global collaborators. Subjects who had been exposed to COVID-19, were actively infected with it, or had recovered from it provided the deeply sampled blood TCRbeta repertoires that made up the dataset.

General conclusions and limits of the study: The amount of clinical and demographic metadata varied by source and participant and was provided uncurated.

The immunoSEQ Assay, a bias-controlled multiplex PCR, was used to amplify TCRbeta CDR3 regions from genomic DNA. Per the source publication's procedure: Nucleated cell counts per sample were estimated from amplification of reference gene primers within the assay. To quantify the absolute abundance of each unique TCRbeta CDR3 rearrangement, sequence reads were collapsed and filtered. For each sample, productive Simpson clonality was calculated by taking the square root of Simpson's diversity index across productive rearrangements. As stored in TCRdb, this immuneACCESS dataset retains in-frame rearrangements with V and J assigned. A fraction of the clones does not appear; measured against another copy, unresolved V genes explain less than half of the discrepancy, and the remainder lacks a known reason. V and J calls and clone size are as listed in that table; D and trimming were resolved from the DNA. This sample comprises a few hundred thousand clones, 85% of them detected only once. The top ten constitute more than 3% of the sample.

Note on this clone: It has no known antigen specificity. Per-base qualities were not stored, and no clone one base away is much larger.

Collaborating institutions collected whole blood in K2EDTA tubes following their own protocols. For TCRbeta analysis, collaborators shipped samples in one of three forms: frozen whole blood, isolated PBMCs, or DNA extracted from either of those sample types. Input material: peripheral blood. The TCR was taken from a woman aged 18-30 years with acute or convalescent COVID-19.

The CDR3 protein sequence reads: CASSLDSEAFF. The nucleotide sequence is given as TGTGCCAGCAGCTTGGACAGTGAAGCTTTCTTT. Here the chain combines TRBV5-4 and TRBJ1-1; no D gene can be assigned with confidence. The germline V gene (reference sequence) provides CDR1 SGHNT and CDR2 YYREEE. The junction shows trimming of 0 bases on V and 7 bases on J, plus 4 bases between the germline ends. Including cysteine and phenylalanine, the CDR3 has 11 amino acids. Only the CDR3 portion is preserved as DNA: 33 bases, with reading frame beginning at the first base. With all but the CDR3 taken from the reference TRBV5-4 and TRBJ1-1 genes, the full variable domain is: ETGVTQSPTHLIKTRGQQVTLRCSSQSGHNTVSWYQQALGQGPQFIFQYYREEENGRGNFPPRFSGLQFPNYSSELNVNALELDDSALYLCASSLDSEAFFGQGTRLTVV.